These 24 T cell receptor beta chains share one sample of origin, sequenced in a study of shared clonotypes between healthy human individuals. Produced via immunoSEQ multiplex PCR; TCRdb's table is partial and in-frame only. Counted here are roughly 1,500,000 clones, approximately 98% occurring once; the ten biggest clones make up less than 0.55%. The specimen sequenced was naive CD4+ T cells sorted from blood. Subset specified: CD45RA+ positively selected. The receptors shown here come from a man aged 30-40 years in good health.

The chain is built from TRBV30 and TRBJ1-1; perhaps TRBD1 as D (5 bases). The germline V gene has CDR1 GTSNPN and CDR2 SVGIG (reference sequence). Trimming removed 1 base at V and 6 bases at J, with 21 bases between. The CDR3 length is 16 residues. The CDR3 DNA follows: TGTGCCTGGAGTGACCGGGGGAAACCCTCGAGCGCTGAAGCTTTCTTT. Translated: CAWSDRGKPSSAEAFF.

CDR3 sequence: CASSVDRGGGYTF. In DNA, the CDR3 is TGTGCCAGCAGCGTTGACAGGGGCGGTGGCTACACCTTC. The chain has TRBV7-8 and TRBJ1-2; 8 nucleotides align to TRBD1. The CDR3 loop spans 13 amino acids. The V gene end was trimmed by 5 bases and the J gene end by 7 bases; junction bases not matched to a gene: 6. CDR1 and CDR2 from the germline V gene are SGHVS and FQNEAQ.

The chain links TRBV6-1 to TRBJ2-1; 7 bases line up with TRBD2. The ends lost 7 bases at V and 5 bases at J; junction bases unmatched: 8. CDR3 length: 14 amino acids. Looked up from germline, CDR1 is MNHNS and CDR2 is SASEGT. The CDR3 DNA reads TGTGCCAGCAAGGTGGGGACTATAAACAATGAGCAGTTCTTC. It specifies CASKVGTINNEQFF.

CDR3 DNA: TGTGCCTGGAGTCGAGACCCCTCAGGGTACGAGCAGTACTTC. Protein product: CAWSRDPSGYEQYF. The chain recombines TRBV30 with TRBJ2-7; D might be TRBD1 (5 bases). Germline CDR1 GTSNPN, CDR2 SVGIG (reference sequence). V gave up 2 bases and J gave up 4 bases, with 15 bases separating them. The CDR3 runs to 14 residues.

The chain links TRBV6-6 to TRBJ2-7; the D is unclear. Trimming removed 0 bases at V and 2 bases at J, with 14 bases between. This CDR3 is built from 16 residues. Germline lookup yields CDR1 MNHNY and CDR2 SVGAGI (reference sequence). The CDR3 sequence: CASSYSSRSPPYEQYF. In nucleotides, the CDR3 is TGTGCCAGCAGTTACTCGTCGCGGTCCCCCCCCTACGAGCAGTACTTC.

The J gene is TRBJ1-5, the V gene TRBV7-8; 9 positions match TRBD1. Germline CDR1 and CDR2: SGHVS and FQNEAQ. The J segment lost 0 bases and the V segment lost 3 bases, leaving 6 bases of the junction unmatched. The CDR3 is 17 amino acids. Here the CDR3 reads CASSLEQGAHSNQPQHF. CDR3 sequence (DNA): TGTGCCAGCAGCTTGGAACAGGGGGCCCATAGCAATCAGCCCCAGCATTTT.

The chain has TRBV7-2 and TRBJ2-2, with 10 bases lining up with TRBD2. In germline, CDR1 is SGHTA, CDR2 FQGNSA. This CDR3 is built from 17 residues. Trimming cost V 3 bases and J 5 bases; bases outside gene matches: 9. CDR3 in amino acids: CASSLDNPSGSTGELFF. The CDR3 DNA follows: TGTGCCAGCAGCTTGGATAACCCTAGCGGGAGTACCGGGGAGCTGTTTTTT. Combining the CDR3 with reference TRBV7-2 and TRBJ2-2 gives the whole variable domain GAGVSQSPSNKVTEKGKDVELRCDPISGHTALYWYRQSLGQGLEFLIYFQGNSAPDKSGLPSDRFSAERTGGSVSTLTIQRTQQEDSAVYLCASSLDNPSGSTGELFFGEGSRLTVL.

The chain uses TRBV9 and TRBJ1-5; tentative D call: TRBD1 (6 bases). The CDR3 length is 14 residues. Germline V gene data show CDR1 as SGDLS and CDR2 as YYNGEE. Trimming took 0 bases from V and 6 from J, leaving 10 bases between them. CDR3 sequence: CASSVGSGAQPQHF. The CDR3 DNA follows: TGTGCCAGCAGCGTAGGCTCAGGGGCTCAGCCCCAGCATTTT.

The rearrangement joins TRBV7-2 to TRBJ1-5; D unclear. Germline V gives CDR1 SGHTA, CDR2 FQGNSA. The CDR3 consists of 15 residues. Deletions cut 1 base from V and 15 bases from J, with 22 bases between. The CDR3 sequence is CASSLGSEVSYLLHF. As DNA, the CDR3 is TGTGCCAGCAGCTTAGGTTCCGAGGTTTCTTATTTGCTGCATTTT.

The chain joins TRBV19 to TRBJ2-5; D gene unclear. The CDR3 has 14 amino acids. Germline lookup yields CDR1 LNHDA and CDR2 SQIVND (reference sequence). Trimming removed 4 bases at V and 4 bases at J, with 13 bases between. The CDR3 region is CASSTALEAETQYF. In nucleotides, the CDR3 is TGTGCCAGTAGTACGGCCCTTGAGGCAGAGACCCAGTACTTC.

The chain employs TRBV18 and TRBJ2-7; 7 nucleotides align to TRBD1. V lost 2 bases, J lost 3 bases, and 10 bases stayed unmatched. CDR3 size: 16 residues. Germline lookup yields CDR1 KGHSH and CDR2 LQKENI. The CDR3 here is CASSPGPPGTDYEQYF. CDR3 sequence (DNA): TGTGCCAGCTCACCAGGACCTCCAGGGACAGACTACGAGCAGTACTTC.

This clone occurred once. The V and J genes are TRBV2 and TRBJ1-4; 7 bases match TRBD1. The trim removed 5 bases at V and 3 bases at J, leaving 3 bases unmatched. CDR1 and CDR2 from the germline V gene are SNHLY and FYNNEI. This CDR3 contains 14 residues. The CDR3 loop reads CASSFRGANEKLFF. CDR3 nucleotides: TGTGCCAGCAGTTTCAGGGGGGCTAATGAAAAACTGTTTTTT.

The genes are TRBV6-5 and TRBJ2-7, with a weak D call TRBD1 (5 bases). Trimming stripped 0 bases from V and 2 bases from J, with 8 bases between. This CDR3 comprises 14 residues. Germline V lookup: CDR1 MNHEY, CDR2 SVGAGI. Here the CDR3 DNA reads TGTGCCAGCAGTTACTCGACAGCCACCTACGAGCAGTACTTC. Translating it yields CASSYSTATYEQYF.

This sequence joins TRBV7-2 and TRBJ1-2; possibly TRBD1 for D (6 bases). The germline V and J ends were trimmed by 2 bases and 0 bases, with 10 bases remaining between them. The length of the CDR3 is 15 residues. The germline gives CDR1 SGHTA, CDR2 FQGNSA. The CDR3 here is CASSLTGIPNYGYTF. In nucleotides, the CDR3 is TGTGCCAGCAGCTTAACAGGGATTCCTAACTATGGCTACACCTTC.

Written as DNA, the CDR3 is TGTGCCAGCAGCCACGAACTAGCGAGCTCCTACAATGAGCAGTTCTTC. This gives the protein CASSHELASSYNEQFF. This rearrangement joins TRBV5-4 to TRBJ2-1; 7 bases map to TRBD2. CDR3 length: 16 residues. Looked up from germline, CDR1 is SGHNT and CDR2 is YYREEE (reference sequence). The V and J ends lost 4 bases and 0 bases, in that order; junction bases with no gene match: 7.

V usage is TRBV18 and J usage is TRBJ2-1, with 8 bases fitting TRBD1. The CDR3 spans 14 residues. The germline V gene has CDR1 KGHSH and CDR2 LQKENI. Trimming cost V 2 bases and J 8 bases; bases outside gene matches: 5. DNA for the CDR3: TGTGCCAGCTCACCAAGGGACAGGACCGATGAGCAGTTCTTC. Translated, it gives CASSPRDRTDEQFF.

V and J are TRBV7-3 and TRBJ2-7; unclear D gene. This CDR3 spans 12 amino acids. V lost 2 bases and J lost 3, with 5 bases in between. The germline CDR1 and CDR2 sequences are SGHTA and FQGTGA. DNA of the CDR3: TGTGCCAGCAGCTTATGGCTCTACGAGCAGTACTTC. This encodes CASSLWLYEQYF.

The rearrangement uses TRBV18 and TRBJ2-7; D possibly uses TRBD1 or TRBD2 (5 bases each). V was shortened by 3 bases and J by 1 base, with 10 bases between the two germline ends. Germline V gives CDR1 KGHSH, CDR2 LQKENI. This CDR3 contains 14 residues. CDR3 nucleotide sequence: TGTGCCAGCTCACCTGGGACGGATTCCTACGAGCAGTACTTC. Protein sequence: CASSPGTDSYEQYF.

The chain employs TRBV6-5 and TRBJ2-1; 9 nucleotides line up with TRBD1. J lost 4 bases, V lost 0 bases, and 4 bases had no gene match. Germline V gives CDR1 MNHEY, CDR2 SVGAGI. The CDR3 extends over 16 amino acids. CDR3 sequence (DNA): TGTGCCAGCAGTTACTCGAAAGGGACAGGGTACAATGAGCAGTTCTTC. Amino acids: CASSYSKGTGYNEQFF.

On this clone itself: Other DNA sequences from this sample encode an identical CDR3 as well. This chain uses TRBV6-5 with TRBJ2-1, with 11 bases aligning to TRBD2. Trimming at V came to 1 base and at J to 9 bases, leaving 5 bases not matched to a gene. Germline V gene lookup returns CDR1 MNHEY and CDR2 SVGAGI. This CDR3 region has 15 residues. The DNA of the CDR3 is TGTGCCAGCAGTTACTTAGCGGGAGGGCCCGGTGAGCAGTTCTTC. Encoded protein: CASSYLAGGPGEQFF.

The rearrangement links TRBV5-1 to TRBJ1-4, with TRBD1 identical over 12 bases. Unmatched junction bases numbered 10, after V lost 1 base and J lost 0 bases. CDR3 size: 20 residues. Germline V gene lookup returns CDR1 SGHRS and CDR2 YFSETQ. The CDR3: CASSLPWDRGRGATNEKLFF. As DNA, the CDR3 is TGCGCCAGCAGCTTGCCCTGGGACAGGGGGCGAGGAGCAACTAATGAAAAACTGTTTTTT.

The V and J genes are TRBV6-5 and TRBJ2-2, with 9 bases that match TRBD1. V trimming: 5 bases; J trimming: 4 bases; junction bases outside the gene matches: 2. Per the germline V gene, CDR1 is MNHEY and CDR2 is SVGAGI. The CDR3 is 14 amino acids. CDR3 coding DNA: TGTGCCAGCAGTCAGGGACAGGGCACCGGGGAGCTGTTTTTT. It yields the protein CASSQGQGTGELFF.

The chain links TRBV18 to TRBJ2-1, with D tentatively TRBD1 (6 bases). The CDR3 has 17 residues. The germline V gene encodes CDR1 KGHSH and CDR2 LQKENI. Trimming left V 3 bases short and J 0 bases short, with 15 bases between. This CDR3 reads CASSPRDILSSYNEQFF. The CDR3, as DNA: TGTGCCAGCTCACCCCGGGACATCCTGAGCTCCTACAATGAGCAGTTCTTC. Looking up the rest from reference TRBV18 and TRBJ2-1 gives the full variable domain: NAGVMQNPRHLVRRRGQEARLRCSPMKGHSHVYWYRQLPEEGLKFMVYLQKENIIDESGMPKERFSAEFPKEGPSILRIQQVVRGDSAAYFCASSPRDILSSYNEQFFGPGTRLTVL.

The rearrangement uses TRBV10-3 and TRBJ2-1, with 9 bases matching TRBD1. The CDR3 spans 17 residues. With 3 bases clipped from V and 1 base from J, the junction kept 7 bases outside the gene matches. Germline V gene data show CDR1 as ENHRY and CDR2 as SYGVKD. CDR3 sequence reads: CAISDLPDRGSYNEQFF. CDR3 in DNA: TGTGCCATCAGTGATCTTCCCGACAGGGGGTCCTACAATGAGCAGTTCTTC.